This TCR beta chain appears in the sequencing data of a study of OX40 agonist ivuxolimab in advanced cancers. Study-wide context: Patients were under 90% male with ages about 20 to 79, mean roughly 64.

Using immunoSEQ multiplex PCR, the repertoire was profiled, and TCRdb retains in-frame clones only, with some absent. The table lists approximately 58,000 clones, roughly four fifths of them singletons, with roughly 0.68% in the top ten. This clone occurred a few times. What it binds is not known. V was pared by 0 bases and J by 0 bases, with 12 bases between. The CDR3 totals 17 residues. CDR1 is SGHRS and CDR2 is YFSETQ in the germline V gene. Study results and limitations: CD4+ and CD8+ blood T cells expanded clonally by week 6 at 0.1 to 3.0 mg/kg. On average, a greater number of expanded clones characterised CD8+ T cells relative to CD4+.

The sequence came from an adult with an advanced solid tumor such as melanoma, head and neck, liver or kidney cancer. The gene calls are TRBV5-1 and TRBJ2-2; unclear D gene. Sequenced material: CD4+ or CD8+ T cells sorted from blood, taken in a trial of the OX40 agonist ivuxolimab. CDR3 in DNA: TGCGCCAGCAGCTTGGGGCCGGCAGGAACGAACACCGGGGAGCTGTTTTTT. This sequence encodes CASSLGPAGTNTGELFF.